The entry below gives a single TCR beta chain sequence along with its context. Its antigen is still unknown. The sequenced template was cDNA made from the entire isolated RNA. The method was immunoSEQ multiplex PCR; TCRdb's version includes in-frame clones alone and lacks a portion of them. Counted here are hundreds of thousands of clones, 11% occurring once; the ten biggest clones make up more than 0.015%. The data originate from a study of beta chain features in type 1 diabetes. Germline V gives CDR1 MNHEY, CDR2 SVGAGI. The CDR3 covers 14 residues. Losses at the gene ends were 5 bases for V and 5 bases for J; bases not matched to a gene: 6. Whole-study results and caveats: Shortening of TCRB CDR3s, moderate but significant, appeared in all four CD4+ subsets of Type 1 diabetes patients.

Cell sorting via CD45RO/CCR7/CD25/CD127/CD95/CD27 was performed to obtain CD4+ naive, central memory, regulatory and stem cell-like memory cells. The sequenced material came from naive CD4+ T cells from blood. The rearrangement joins TRBV6-5 to TRBJ1-5, with 7 bases aligning to TRBD1. This TCR came from a man aged 25-45 years with type 1 diabetes. CDR3 sequence reads: CASSNRQGDQPQHF. In DNA form, the CDR3 reads TGTGCCAGCAGTAACCGGCAGGGGGATCAGCCCCAGCATTTT.